Below, one T cell receptor beta chain is given with its context. The sample is drawn from a study of PD-1 blockade in classical Hodgkin lymphoma. Noted time point: newly diagnosed, previously untreated cHL patient sample. Germline CDR1 and CDR2: MGHRA and YSYEKL. J gave up 6 bases and V 1 base, and 0 bases lay outside the gene matches. The CDR3 is made up of 14 amino acids. Using immunoSEQ multiplex PCR, the repertoire was profiled, and TCRdb retains in-frame clones only, with some absent. Of about 15,000 clones listed, 75% to 95% were seen once; the top ten hold less than 8.5%. This TCR derives from a human donor with classical Hodgkin lymphoma. The gene calls are TRBV4-1 and TRBJ2-1; the match to TRBD1 covers 10 bases. The sample was peripheral blood mononuclear cells (PBMCs). The CDR3 sequence is CASSQGTGGNEQFF. As DNA, the CDR3 is TGCGCCAGCAGCCAAGGGACAGGGGGCAATGAGCAGTTCTTC.